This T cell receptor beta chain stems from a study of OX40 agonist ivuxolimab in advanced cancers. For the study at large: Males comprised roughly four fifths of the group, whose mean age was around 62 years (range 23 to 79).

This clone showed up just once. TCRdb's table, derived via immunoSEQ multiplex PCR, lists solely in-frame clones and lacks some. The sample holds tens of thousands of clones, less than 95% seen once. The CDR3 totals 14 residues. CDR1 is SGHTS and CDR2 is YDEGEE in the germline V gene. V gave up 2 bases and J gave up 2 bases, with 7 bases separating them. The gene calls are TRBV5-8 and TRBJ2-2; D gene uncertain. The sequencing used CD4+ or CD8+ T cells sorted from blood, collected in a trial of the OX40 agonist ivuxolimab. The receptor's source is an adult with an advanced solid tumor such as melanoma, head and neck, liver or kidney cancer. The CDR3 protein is CASSFVGNTGELFF. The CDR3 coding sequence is TGTGCCAGCAGCTTTGTAGGTAACACCGGGGAGCTGTTTTTT.